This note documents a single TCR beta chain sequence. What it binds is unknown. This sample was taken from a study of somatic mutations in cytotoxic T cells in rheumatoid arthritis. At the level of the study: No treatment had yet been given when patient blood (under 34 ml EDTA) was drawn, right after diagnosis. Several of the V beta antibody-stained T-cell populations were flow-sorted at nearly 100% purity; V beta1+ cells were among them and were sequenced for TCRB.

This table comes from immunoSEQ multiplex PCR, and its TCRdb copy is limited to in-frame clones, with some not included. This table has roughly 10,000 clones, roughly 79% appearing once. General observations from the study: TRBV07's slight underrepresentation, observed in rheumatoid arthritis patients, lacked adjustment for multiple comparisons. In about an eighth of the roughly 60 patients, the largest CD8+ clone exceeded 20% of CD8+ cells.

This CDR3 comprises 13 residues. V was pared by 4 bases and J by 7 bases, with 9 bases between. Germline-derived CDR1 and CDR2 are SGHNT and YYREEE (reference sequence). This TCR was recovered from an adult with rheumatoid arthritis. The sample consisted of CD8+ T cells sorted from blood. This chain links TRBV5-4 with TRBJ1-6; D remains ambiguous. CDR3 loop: CASSPGSNSPLHF. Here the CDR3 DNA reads TGTGCCAGCAGCCCCGGTAGCAATTCACCCCTCCACTTT.